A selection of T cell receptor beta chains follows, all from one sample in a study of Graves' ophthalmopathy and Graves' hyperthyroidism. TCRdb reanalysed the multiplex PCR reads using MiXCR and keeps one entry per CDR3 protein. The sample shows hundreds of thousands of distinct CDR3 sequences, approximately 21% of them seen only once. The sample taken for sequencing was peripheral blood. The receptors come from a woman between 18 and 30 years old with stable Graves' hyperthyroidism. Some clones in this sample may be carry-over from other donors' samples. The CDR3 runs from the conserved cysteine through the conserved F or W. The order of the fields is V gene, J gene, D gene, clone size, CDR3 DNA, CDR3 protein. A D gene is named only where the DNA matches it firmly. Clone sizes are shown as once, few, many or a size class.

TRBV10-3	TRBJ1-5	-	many	TGTGCCATCAGTGAGTCAATTCGGGGCTTTTCGGGCAATCAGCCCCAGCATTTT	CAISESIRGFSGNQPQHF
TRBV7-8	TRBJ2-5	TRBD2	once	TGTGCCAGCAGCTTTCGGCGGGGGGGCCTAGGAGAGACCCAGTACTTC	CASSFRRGGLGETQYF
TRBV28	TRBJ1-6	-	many	TGTGCCAGCAGTTCCGGACAACAGGGCGGTTCACCCCTCCACTTT	CASSSGQQGGSPLHF
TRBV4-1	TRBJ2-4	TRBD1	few	TGCGCCAGCAGCCTATTACAGACAGGGGTGCGTAACATTCAGTACTTC	CASSLLQTGVRNIQYF
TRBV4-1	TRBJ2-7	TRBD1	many	TGCGCCAGCAGCCAAGGAGGGGGCTTCGGCTACGAGCAGTACTTC	CASSQGGGFGYEQYF
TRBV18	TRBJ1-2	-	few	TGTGCCAGCTCACCTATGGGCGAAGGGTATGGCTACACCTTC	CASSPMGEGYGYTF
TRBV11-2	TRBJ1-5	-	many	TGTGCCAGCAGCCCCTTCCCGGAAGGCGGTAGCAATCAGCCCCAGCATTTT	CASSPFPEGGSNQPQHF
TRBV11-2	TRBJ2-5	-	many	TGTGCCAGCAGCTTATTCGGAAAAGAGACCCAGTACTTC	CASSLFGKETQYF
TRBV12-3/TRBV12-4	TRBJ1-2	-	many	TGTGCCAGCAGTGGCCGGGGGGATGGCTACACCTTC	CASSGRGDGYTF
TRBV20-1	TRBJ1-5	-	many	TGCAGTGCTATGGGATGGAGCAATCAGCCCCAGCATTTT	CSAMGWSNQPQHF